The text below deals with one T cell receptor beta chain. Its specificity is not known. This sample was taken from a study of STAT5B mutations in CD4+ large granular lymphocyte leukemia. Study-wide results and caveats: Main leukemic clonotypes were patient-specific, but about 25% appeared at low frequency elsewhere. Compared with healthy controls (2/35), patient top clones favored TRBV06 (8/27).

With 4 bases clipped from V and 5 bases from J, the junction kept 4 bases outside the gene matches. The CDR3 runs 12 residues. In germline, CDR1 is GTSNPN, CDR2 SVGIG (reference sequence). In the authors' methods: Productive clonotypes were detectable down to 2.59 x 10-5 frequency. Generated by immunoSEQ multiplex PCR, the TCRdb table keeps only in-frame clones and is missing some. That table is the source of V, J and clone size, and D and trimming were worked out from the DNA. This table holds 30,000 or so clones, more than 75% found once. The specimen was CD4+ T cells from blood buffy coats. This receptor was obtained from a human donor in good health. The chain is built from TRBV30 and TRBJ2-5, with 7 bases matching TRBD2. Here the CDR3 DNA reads TGTGCCTGGACAAGGGGAGGGGAGACCCAGTACTTC. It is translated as CAWTRGGETQYF.